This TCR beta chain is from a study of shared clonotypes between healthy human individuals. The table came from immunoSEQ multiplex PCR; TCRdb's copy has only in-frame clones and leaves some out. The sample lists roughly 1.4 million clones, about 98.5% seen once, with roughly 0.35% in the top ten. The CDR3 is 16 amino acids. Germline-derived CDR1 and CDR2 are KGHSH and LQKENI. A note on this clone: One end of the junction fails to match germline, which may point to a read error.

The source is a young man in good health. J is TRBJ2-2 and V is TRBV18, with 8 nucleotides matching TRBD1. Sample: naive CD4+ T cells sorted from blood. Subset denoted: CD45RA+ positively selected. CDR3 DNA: TGTGCCAGCTCTCCACGACAGGGGAGAAATACCGGGGAGCTGTTTTTT. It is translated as CASSPRQGRNTGELFF.